This TCR beta chain appears in the sequencing data of a study of preoperative IRX-2 immunotherapy in early breast cancer. Trimming stripped 0 bases from V and 1 base from J, with 7 bases between. Per the germline V gene, CDR1 is SGHRS and CDR2 is YFSETQ. The CDR3 totals 14 residues. Clones were read by immunoSEQ multiplex PCR, and TCRdb kept only the in-frame ones, dropping some. In the table there are around 13,000 clones, approximately 91% of which are singletons. The treatment denotes: preoperative locoregional IRX-2 cytokine immunotherapy. This phase Ib study tested locoregional IRX-2 cytokine immunotherapy given before surgery.

The specimen was collected from a patient treated with IRX-2 immunotherapy. This receptor was identified in a human donor with breast cancer. The V and J genes are TRBV5-1 and TRBJ1-1, with D hard to call. CDR3 protein: CASSLARGNTEAFF. As DNA, the CDR3 is TGCGCCAGCAGCTTGGCCCGCGGGAACACTGAAGCTTTCTTT. Based on the CDR3 plus reference TRBV5-1 and TRBJ1-1, the full variable domain is KAGVTQTPRYLIKTRGQQVTLSCSPISGHRSVSWYQQTPGQGLQFLFEYFSETQRNKGNFPGRFSGRQFSNSRSEMNVSTLELGDSALYLCASSLARGNTEAFFGQGTRLTVV.